The 22 T cell receptor beta chains presented below share a single source sample, sequenced in a study of T cell responses to AZD1222 COVID-19 vaccine. The data were produced by immunoSEQ multiplex PCR, yet TCRdb's version contains in-frame clones alone and is incomplete. Of 160,000 or so clones listed, roughly nine tenths are singletons. Source: peripheral blood, taken on day 0 of AZD1222 vaccination. The receptors shown here come from an adult in good health.

This rearrangement joins TRBV18 to TRBJ2-3; 9 bases are shared with TRBD2. Germline V lookup: CDR1 KGHSH, CDR2 LQKENI. The CDR3 runs 15 residues. The ends lost 5 bases at V and 1 base at J; junction bases unmatched: 4. Here the CDR3 reads CASSVTSGGTDTQYF. CDR3 nucleotides: TGTGCCAGCTCAGTGACTAGCGGAGGCACAGATACGCAGTATTTT.

The rearrangement links TRBV19 to TRBJ2-7, with 12 bases fitting TRBD1. Germline assignment: CDR1 LNHDA and CDR2 SQIVND (reference sequence). J lost 4 bases, V lost 5 bases, and 6 bases had no gene match. CDR3 length: 15 amino acids. CDR3 bases: TGTGCCAGTAGTCCAGGGGACAGGGGGCTGTACGAGCAGTACTTC. Its translation: CASSPGDRGLYEQYF.

This clone was seen only a few times. The DNA for the CDR3 is TGTGCCTGGAGTGTACAACTAGGATTGGGCACTGAAGCTTTCTTT. Translated, it gives CAWSVQLGLGTEAFF. This rearrangement joins TRBV30 to TRBJ1-1, with D unclear. The CDR3 has 15 amino acids. The germline CDR1 and CDR2 sequences are GTSNPN and SVGIG (reference sequence). V lost 0 bases and J lost 4, with 15 bases in between.

This clone was picked up one time. The chain couples TRBV10-3 to TRBJ2-1, with 11 bases matching TRBD2. The length of the CDR3 is 15 residues. The germline V gene encodes CDR1 ENHRY and CDR2 SYGVKD. V trimming: 2 bases; J trimming: 7 bases; junction bases outside the gene matches: 4. The CDR3 loop reads CAISERVAGGNEQFF. Here the CDR3 DNA reads TGTGCCATCAGTGAGAGGGTAGCGGGAGGGAATGAGCAGTTCTTC.

This clone appeared once. This sample includes further DNA sequences coding for the same CDR3. The chain uses TRBV5-1 and TRBJ1-2; weak D call: TRBD1 (5 bases). The CDR3 has 14 amino acids. The V and J ends lost 1 base and 2 bases respectively, with 9 bases between them. CDR1 is SGHRS and CDR2 is YFSETQ in the germline V gene. DNA of the CDR3: TGCGCCAGCAGCTTGCAGGGATCGAACTATGGCTACACCTTC. It translates to CASSLQGSNYGYTF.

CDR3 residues: CASSVIEGTEAFF. The DNA of the CDR3 is TGTGCCAGCAGCGTAATTGAAGGGACCGAAGCTTTCTTT. The genes are TRBV9 and TRBJ1-1; D might be TRBD1 (5 bases). This CDR3 comprises 13 residues. Per germline, CDR1 SGDLS and CDR2 YYNGEE. V was shortened by 1 base and J by 8 bases, with 12 bases between the two germline ends.

The chain carries TRBV27 and TRBJ1-1; no clear D. The CDR3 loop spans 14 amino acids. CDR1 and CDR2 from the germline V gene are MNHEY and SMNVEV (reference sequence). The V end was cut by 3 bases, the J end by 6 bases, with 14 bases between. CDR3 region: CASSFIPMLSEAFF. The CDR3 DNA is TGTGCCAGCAGTTTCATTCCCATGCTATCTGAAGCTTTCTTT.

The CDR3 here is CASRAEGGTWGYTF. CDR3 in DNA: TGTGCCAGCAGGGCCGAGGGAGGGACATGGGGCTACACCTTC. The gene calls are TRBV9 and TRBJ1-2; D is perhaps TRBD1 (6 bases). This CDR3 contains 14 residues. Germline V CDR1 and CDR2: SGDLS, YYNGEE. The ends were cut back, 5 bases at V and 8 bases at J, with 19 bases in the middle.

The gene calls are TRBV5-1 and TRBJ2-5; 8 positions agree with TRBD2. The CDR3 loop spans 16 amino acids. Germline CDR1 and CDR2: SGHRS and YFSETQ. Trimming cost V 4 bases and J 4 bases; bases outside gene matches: 12. The CDR3 spells CASSTGDREGRETQYF. CDR3 sequence (DNA): TGCGCCAGCAGCACGGGGGACCGGGAGGGTCGAGAGACCCAGTACTTC.

This chain connects TRBV10-2 to TRBJ2-3; 8 nucleotides agree with TRBD2. Germline CDR1 is WSHSY and CDR2 is SAAADI. V lost 4 bases and J lost 1; bases outside the gene matches: 7. The CDR3 extends over 16 amino acids. The CDR3 region has the DNA TGCGCCAGCAGTGCGAGAGCGGGAGTCGGCACAGATACGCAGTATTTT. It specifies CASSARAGVGTDTQYF.

Remarks on this clone: The same CDR3 can be traced to other DNA sequences in this sample. This chain joins TRBV18 and TRBJ1-5; D not resolved. Germline CDR1 and CDR2: KGHSH and LQKENI. CDR3 length equals 13 residues. Trimming shortened V by 3 bases and J by 1 base, and 4 bases separated the two germline ends. For the CDR3, the DNA is TGTGCCAGCTCACCTGACAGCAATCAGCCCCAGCATTTT. Translated, it gives CASSPDSNQPQHF.

The V and J genes are TRBV19 and TRBJ1-1; D may be TRBD1 (5 bases). This CDR3 has 15 residues. V was trimmed by 8 bases and J by 0 bases, leaving 16 bases between them. The germline V gene encodes CDR1 LNHDA and CDR2 SQIVND (reference sequence). For the CDR3, the DNA is TGTGCCAGTCGACCAGGGTCGGCCATGAACACTGAAGCTTTCTTT. Translated: CASRPGSAMNTEAFF.

The chain joins TRBV5-1 to TRBJ2-7; TRBD2 might be the D (6 bases). Germline CDR1 reads SGHRS; CDR2 reads YFSETQ. V was cut by 4 bases and J by 5 bases, with 16 bases left in between. The CDR3 length is 14 residues. The CDR3: CASSRSGLPHEQYF. In DNA form, the CDR3 reads TGCGCCAGCAGCCGCTCGGGACTCCCGCACGAGCAGTACTTC.

This chain links TRBV5-6 with TRBJ2-5, with D possibly TRBD1 on 5 matching bases. The CDR3 has 14 amino acids. The ends were cut back, 1 base at V and 0 bases at J, with 7 bases in the middle. Germline values: CDR1 SGHDT, CDR2 YYEEEE. CDR3 DNA sequence: TGTGCCAGCAGCTTGAGGGGCTACCAAGAGACCCAGTACTTC. Translating gives CASSLRGYQETQYF.

The V call is TRBV15, the J call TRBJ2-6; D remains unclear. The CDR3 is made up of 13 amino acids. The V gene lost 7 bases and the J gene lost 0 bases, with 4 bases spanning the gap. Germline CDR1 LNHNV, CDR2 YYDKDF (reference sequence). CDR3 amino acids: CATTVSGANVLTF. The CDR3 bases are TGTGCCACCACGGTCTCTGGGGCCAACGTCCTGACTTTC.

The chain recombines TRBV5-8 with TRBJ2-7; D remains ambiguous. This CDR3 has 15 residues. The V and J ends lost 4 bases and 0 bases respectively, with 14 bases between them. The germline V gene has CDR1 SGHTS and CDR2 YDEGEE. CDR3 residues: CASSRTAASSYEQYF. Here the CDR3 DNA reads TGTGCCAGCAGCCGTACCGCCGCCAGCTCCTACGAGCAGTACTTC. Complete variable domain (other parts from reference TRBV5-8 and TRBJ2-7): EAGVTQSPTHLIKTRGQQATLRCSPISGHTSVYWYQQALGLGLQFLLWYDEGEERNRGNFPPRFSGRQFPNYSSELNVNALELEDSALYLCASSRTAASSYEQYFGPGTRLTVT.

This rearrangement joins TRBV5-4 to TRBJ2-5, with TRBD1 as a possible D gene (5 bases). V shed 3 bases and J shed 4 bases, with 10 bases lying between them. This CDR3 is built from 13 residues. In germline, CDR1 is SGHNT, CDR2 YYREEE (reference sequence). CDR3 protein: CASSWVGVETQYF. The CDR3 DNA reads as TGTGCCAGCAGCTGGGTAGGGGTAGAGACCCAGTACTTC.

This clone occurred once. The rearrangement links TRBV3-1 (or the pseudogene TRBV3-2) to TRBJ2-5; 14 bases agree with TRBD2. J gave up 1 base and V 4 bases, and 2 bases lay outside the gene matches. Germline V CDR1 and CDR2: LGHDT, YNNKEL (reference sequence). The CDR3 runs 16 residues. The CDR3 protein is CASSRGTSGSQETQYF. The CDR3 nucleotides read TGTGCCAGCAGCCGGGGGACTAGCGGGAGCCAAGAGACCCAGTACTTC.

The rearrangement joins TRBV7-8 to TRBJ1-1; a weak D match, TRBD1 (5 bases). Deletions cut 5 bases from V and 3 bases from J, with 16 bases between. Germline lookup yields CDR1 SGHVS and CDR2 FQNEAQ. This CDR3 spans 15 amino acids. Here the CDR3 reads CASSTPGDLDTEAFF. CDR3 bases: TGTGCCAGCAGCACCCCGGGGGACCTAGACACTGAAGCTTTCTTT.

The genes are TRBV6-5 and TRBJ1-4; weak D call: TRBD1 (5 bases). This CDR3 has 12 amino acids. The ends were cut back, 3 bases at V and 10 bases at J, with 9 bases in the middle. From germline, CDR1 is MNHEY and CDR2 SVGAGI. CDR3 in DNA: TGTGCCAGCAGTTATCGGGGCGGAAAACTGTTTTTT. It specifies CASSYRGGKLFF.

The chain combines TRBV9 with TRBJ1-3; unclear D gene. The CDR3 contains 12 residues. V was trimmed by 4 bases and J by 8 bases, leaving 10 bases between them. CDR1 and CDR2 from the germline V gene are SGDLS and YYNGEE. CDR3 residues: CASSPNSDTIYF. In DNA, the CDR3 is TGTGCCAGCAGCCCAAATTCGGACACCATATATTTT.

The V gene is TRBV5-1, the J gene TRBJ1-4; D might be TRBD1 (6 bases). There are 15 residues in the CDR3. Per germline, CDR1 SGHRS and CDR2 YFSETQ. Trimming pared 1 base from V and 7 bases from J, leaving 14 bases between. The CDR3 DNA reads TGCGCCAGCAGCTTGAACCAGGGGATGGGTGAAAAACTGTTTTTT. Protein sequence: CASSLNQGMGEKLFF.